This entry lists 2 T cell receptor beta chains sequenced from one sample in a study of blood T cell repertoires in COVID-19. Clones were read by immunoSEQ multiplex PCR, and TCRdb kept only the in-frame ones, dropping some. The repertoire has 350,000 or so clones, roughly 87% of them found once; the top ten carry about 0.93%. Sequencing was performed on PBMCs or T cells enriched from blood (not recorded which). All receptors derive from a woman aged 25-40 years who had recovered from COVID-19.

The rearrangement uses TRBV30 and TRBJ1-2; TRBD1 matches at 7 bases. The ends lost 5 bases at V and 2 bases at J; junction bases unmatched: 2. The CDR3 extends over 12 amino acids. The germline V gene has CDR1 GTSNPN and CDR2 SVGIG (reference sequence). CDR3 residues: CAWVDRNYGYTF. CDR3 nucleotide sequence: TGTGCCTGGGTGGACAGGAACTATGGCTACACCTTC.

The rearrangement joins TRBV6-5 to TRBJ1-6; 7 bases match TRBD1. Per germline, CDR1 MNHEY and CDR2 SVGAGI. Losses at the gene ends were 6 bases for V and 7 bases for J; bases not matched to a gene: 3. The CDR3 length is 13 residues. CDR3 sequence reads: CASSGQENSPLHF. In nucleotides, the CDR3 is TGTGCCAGCAGCGGACAGGAAAATTCACCCCTCCACTTT.